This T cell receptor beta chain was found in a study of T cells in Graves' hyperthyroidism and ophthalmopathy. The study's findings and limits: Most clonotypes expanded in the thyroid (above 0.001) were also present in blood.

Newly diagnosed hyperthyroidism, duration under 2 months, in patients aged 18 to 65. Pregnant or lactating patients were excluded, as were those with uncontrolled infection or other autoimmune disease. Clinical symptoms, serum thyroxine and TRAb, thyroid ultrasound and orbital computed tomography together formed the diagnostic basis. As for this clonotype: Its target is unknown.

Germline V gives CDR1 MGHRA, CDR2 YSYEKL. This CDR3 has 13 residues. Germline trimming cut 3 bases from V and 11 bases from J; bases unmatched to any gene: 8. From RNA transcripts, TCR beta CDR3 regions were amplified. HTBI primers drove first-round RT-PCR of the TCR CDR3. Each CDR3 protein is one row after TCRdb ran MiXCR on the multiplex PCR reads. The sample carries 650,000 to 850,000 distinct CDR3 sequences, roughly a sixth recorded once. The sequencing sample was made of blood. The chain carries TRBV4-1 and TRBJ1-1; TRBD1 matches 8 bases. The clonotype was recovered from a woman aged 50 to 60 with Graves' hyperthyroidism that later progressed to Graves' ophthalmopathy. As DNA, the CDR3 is TGCGCCAGCAGCCATCAGGACAGGGCATATGCTTTCTTT. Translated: CASSHQDRAYAFF.